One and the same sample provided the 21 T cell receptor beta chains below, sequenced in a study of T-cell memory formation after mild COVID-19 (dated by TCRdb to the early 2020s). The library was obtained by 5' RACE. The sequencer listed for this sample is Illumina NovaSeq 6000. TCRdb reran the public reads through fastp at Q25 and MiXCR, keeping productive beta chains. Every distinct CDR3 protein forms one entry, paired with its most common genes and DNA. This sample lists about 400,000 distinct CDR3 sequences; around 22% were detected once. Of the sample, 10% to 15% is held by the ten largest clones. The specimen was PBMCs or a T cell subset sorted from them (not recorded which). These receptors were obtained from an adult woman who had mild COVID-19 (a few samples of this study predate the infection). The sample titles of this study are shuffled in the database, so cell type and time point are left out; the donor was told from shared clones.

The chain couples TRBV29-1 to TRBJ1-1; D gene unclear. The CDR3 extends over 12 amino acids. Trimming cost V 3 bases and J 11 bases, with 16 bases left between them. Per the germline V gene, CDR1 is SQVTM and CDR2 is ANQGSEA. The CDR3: CSVDDIPSEAFF. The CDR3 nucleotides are TGCAGCGTTGACGACATCCCCAGCGAGGCTTTCTTT.

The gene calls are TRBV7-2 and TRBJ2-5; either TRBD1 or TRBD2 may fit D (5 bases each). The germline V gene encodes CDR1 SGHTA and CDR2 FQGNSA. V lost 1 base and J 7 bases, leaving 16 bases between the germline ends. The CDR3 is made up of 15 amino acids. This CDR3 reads CASSLVGTKGGTQYF. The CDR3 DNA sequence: TGTGCCAGCAGCTTAGTCGGGACCAAAGGCGGGACCCAGTACTTC.

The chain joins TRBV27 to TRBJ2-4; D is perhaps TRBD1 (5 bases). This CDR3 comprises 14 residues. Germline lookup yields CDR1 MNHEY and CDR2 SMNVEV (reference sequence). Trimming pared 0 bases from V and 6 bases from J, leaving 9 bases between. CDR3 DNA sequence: TGTGCCAGCAGTTTATCGGGGCCCCGAAACATTCAGTACTTC. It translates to CASSLSGPRNIQYF.

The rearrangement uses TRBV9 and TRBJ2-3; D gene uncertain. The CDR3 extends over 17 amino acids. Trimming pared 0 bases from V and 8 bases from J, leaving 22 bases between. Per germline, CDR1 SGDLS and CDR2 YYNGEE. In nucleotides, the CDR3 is TGTGCCAGCAGCGTAGGTTCGGGCGGACCGGTGGAAGGTACGCAGTATTTT. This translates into CASSVGSGGPVEGTQYF. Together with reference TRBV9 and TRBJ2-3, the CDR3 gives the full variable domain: DSGVTQTPKHLITATGQRVTLRCSPRSGDLSVYWYQQSLDQGLQFLIQYYNGEERAKGNILERFSAQQFPDLHSELNLSSLELGDSALYFCASSVGSGGPVEGTQYFGPGTRLTVL.

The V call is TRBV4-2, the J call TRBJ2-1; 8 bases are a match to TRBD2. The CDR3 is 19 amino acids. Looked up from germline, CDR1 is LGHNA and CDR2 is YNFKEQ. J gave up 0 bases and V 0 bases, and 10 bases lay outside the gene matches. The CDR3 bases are TGTGCCAGCAGCCAAGATGGGGGTAGCGGGACGAGCTCCTACAATGAGCAGTTCTTC. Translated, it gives CASSQDGGSGTSSYNEQFF.

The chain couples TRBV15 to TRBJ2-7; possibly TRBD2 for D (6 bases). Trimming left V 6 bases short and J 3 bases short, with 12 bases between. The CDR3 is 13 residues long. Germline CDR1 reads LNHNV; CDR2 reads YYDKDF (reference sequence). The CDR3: CATRVRRGYEQYF. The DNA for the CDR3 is TGTGCCACCAGGGTTCGGCGGGGCTACGAGCAGTACTTC.

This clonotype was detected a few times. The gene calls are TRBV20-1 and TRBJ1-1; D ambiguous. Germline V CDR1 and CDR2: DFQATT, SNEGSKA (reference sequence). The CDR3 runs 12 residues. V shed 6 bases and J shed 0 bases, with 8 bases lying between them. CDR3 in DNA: TGCAGTGCCGACGACCTGAACACTGAAGCTTTCTTT. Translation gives CSADDLNTEAFF.

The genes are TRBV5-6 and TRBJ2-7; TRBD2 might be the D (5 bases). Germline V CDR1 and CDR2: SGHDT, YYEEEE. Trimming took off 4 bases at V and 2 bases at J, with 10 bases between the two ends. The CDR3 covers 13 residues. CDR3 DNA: TGTGCCAGCAGCATCGGGGTACCCTACGAGCAGTACTTC. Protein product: CASSIGVPYEQYF.

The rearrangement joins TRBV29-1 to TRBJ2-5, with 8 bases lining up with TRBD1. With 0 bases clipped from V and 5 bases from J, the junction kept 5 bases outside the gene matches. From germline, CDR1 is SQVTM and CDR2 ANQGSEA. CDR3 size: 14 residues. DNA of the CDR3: TGCAGCGTTGAAGATCAGGGGGCAGTGGAGACCCAGTACTTC. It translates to CSVEDQGAVETQYF. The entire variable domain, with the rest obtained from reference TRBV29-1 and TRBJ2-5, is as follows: SAVISQKPSRDICQRGTSLTIQCQVDSQVTMMFWYRQQPGQSLTLIATANQGSEATYESGFVIDKFPISRPNLTFSTLTVSNMSPEDSSIYLCSVEDQGAVETQYFGPGTRLLVL.

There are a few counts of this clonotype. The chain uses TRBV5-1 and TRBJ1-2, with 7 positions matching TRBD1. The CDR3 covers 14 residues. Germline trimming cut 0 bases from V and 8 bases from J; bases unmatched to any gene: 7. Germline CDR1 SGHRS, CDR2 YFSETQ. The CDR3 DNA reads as TGCGCCAGCAGCTTGGGATACAGGGGAGACGGCTACACCTTC. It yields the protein CASSLGYRGDGYTF. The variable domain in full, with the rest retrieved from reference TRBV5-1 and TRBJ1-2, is KAGVTQTPRYLIKTRGQQVTLSCSPISGHRSVSWYQQTPGQGLQFLFEYFSETQRNKGNFPGRFSGRQFSNSRSEMNVSTLELGDSALYLCASSLGYRGDGYTFGSGTRLTVV.

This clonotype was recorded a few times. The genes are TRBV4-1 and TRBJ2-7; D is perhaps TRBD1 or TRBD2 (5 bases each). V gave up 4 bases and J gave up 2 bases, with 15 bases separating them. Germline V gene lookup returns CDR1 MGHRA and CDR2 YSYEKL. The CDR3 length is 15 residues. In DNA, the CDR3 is TGCGCCAGCAGCCCAGGGACGGTGGGCCCCTACGAGCAGTACTTC. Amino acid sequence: CASSPGTVGPYEQYF.

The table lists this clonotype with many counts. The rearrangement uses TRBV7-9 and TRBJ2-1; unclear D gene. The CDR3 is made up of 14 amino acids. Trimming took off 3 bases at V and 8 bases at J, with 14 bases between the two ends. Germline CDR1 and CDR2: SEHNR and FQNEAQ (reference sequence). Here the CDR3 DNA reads TGTGCCAGCAGCTTGGGTCTTGGGCTCCATGAGCAGTTCTTC. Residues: CASSLGLGLHEQFF.

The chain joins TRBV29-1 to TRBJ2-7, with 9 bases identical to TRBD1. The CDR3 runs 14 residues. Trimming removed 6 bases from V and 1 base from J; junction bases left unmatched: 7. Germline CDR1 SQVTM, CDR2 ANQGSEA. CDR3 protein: CSVESGQGSYEQYF. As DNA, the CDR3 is TGCAGCGTCGAATCGGGACAGGGATCCTACGAGCAGTACTTC.

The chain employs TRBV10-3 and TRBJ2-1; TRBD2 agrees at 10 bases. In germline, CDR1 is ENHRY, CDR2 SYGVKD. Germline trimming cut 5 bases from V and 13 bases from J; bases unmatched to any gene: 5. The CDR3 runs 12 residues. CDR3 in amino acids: CAISPGLAFQFF. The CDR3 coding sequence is TGTGCCATCAGTCCGGGACTAGCGTTCCAGTTCTTC.

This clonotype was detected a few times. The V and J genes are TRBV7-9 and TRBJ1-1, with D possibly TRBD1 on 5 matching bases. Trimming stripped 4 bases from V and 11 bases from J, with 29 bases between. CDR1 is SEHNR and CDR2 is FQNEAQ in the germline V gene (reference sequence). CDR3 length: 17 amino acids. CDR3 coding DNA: TGTGCCAGCAGCTCACCGGGGCCCCTGAATTACACACTCGGGGCTTTCTTT. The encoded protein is CASSSPGPLNYTLGAFF.

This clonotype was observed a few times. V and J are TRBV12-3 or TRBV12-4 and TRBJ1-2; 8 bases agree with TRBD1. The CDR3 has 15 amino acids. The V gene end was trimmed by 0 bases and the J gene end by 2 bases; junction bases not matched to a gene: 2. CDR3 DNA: TGTGCCAGCAGTTTAGCGGACAGGGCGAACTATGGCTACACCTTC. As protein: CASSLADRANYGYTF.

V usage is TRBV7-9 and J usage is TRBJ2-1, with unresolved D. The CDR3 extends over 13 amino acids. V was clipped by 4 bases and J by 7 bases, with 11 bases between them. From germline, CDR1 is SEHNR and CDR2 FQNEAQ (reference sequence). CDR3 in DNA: TGTGCCAGCAGCTCCATCGTTGGGAATGAGCAGTTCTTC. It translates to CASSSIVGNEQFF. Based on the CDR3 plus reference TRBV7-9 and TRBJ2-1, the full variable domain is DTGVSQNPRHKITKRGQNVTFRCDPISEHNRLYWYRQTLGQGPEFLTYFQNEAQLEKSRLLSDRFSAERPKGSFSTLEIQRTEQGDSAMYLCASSSIVGNEQFFGPGTRLTVL.

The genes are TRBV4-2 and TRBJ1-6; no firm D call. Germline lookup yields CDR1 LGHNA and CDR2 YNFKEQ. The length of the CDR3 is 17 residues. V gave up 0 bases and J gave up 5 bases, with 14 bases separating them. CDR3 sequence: CASSQEGGFLDNSPLHF. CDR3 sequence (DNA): TGTGCCAGCAGCCAAGAAGGAGGTTTCCTAGATAATTCACCCCTCCACTTT.

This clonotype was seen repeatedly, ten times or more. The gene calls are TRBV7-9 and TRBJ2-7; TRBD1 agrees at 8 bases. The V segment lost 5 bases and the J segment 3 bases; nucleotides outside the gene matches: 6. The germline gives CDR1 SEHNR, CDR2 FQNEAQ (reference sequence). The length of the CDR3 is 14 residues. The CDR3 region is CASSGRDRIYEQYF. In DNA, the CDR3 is TGTGCCAGCAGCGGACGGGACAGGATCTACGAGCAGTACTTC.

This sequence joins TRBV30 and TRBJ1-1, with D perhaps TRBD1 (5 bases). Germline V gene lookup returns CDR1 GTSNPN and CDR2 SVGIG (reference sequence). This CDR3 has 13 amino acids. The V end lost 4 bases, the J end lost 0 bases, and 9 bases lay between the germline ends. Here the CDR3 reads CAWNWGVNTEAFF. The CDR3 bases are TGTGCCTGGAATTGGGGCGTGAACACTGAAGCTTTCTTT. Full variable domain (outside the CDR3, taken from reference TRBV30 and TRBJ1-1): SQTIHQWPATLVQPVGSPLSLECTVEGTSNPNLYWYRQAAGRGLQLLFYSVGIGQISSEVPQNLSASRPQDRQFILSSKKLLLSDSGFYLCAWNWGVNTEAFFGQGTRLTVV.

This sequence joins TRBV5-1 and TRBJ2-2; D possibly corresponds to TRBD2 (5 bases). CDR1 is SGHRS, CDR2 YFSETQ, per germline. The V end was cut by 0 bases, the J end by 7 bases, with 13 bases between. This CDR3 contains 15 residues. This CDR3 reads CASSLGESVVGELFF. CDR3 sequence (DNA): TGCGCCAGCAGCTTGGGGGAGTCTGTAGTCGGGGAGCTGTTTTTT.